This TCR beta chain was captured by sequencing in a study of CD4 T cells in relation to SARS-CoV-2 and coronaviruses. The data were produced by immunoSEQ multiplex PCR, yet TCRdb's version contains in-frame clones alone and is incomplete. The table lists tens of thousands of clones, over 85% of them singletons. Before the COVID-19 pandemic, during about 2010-2019, CD4+ T cells were taken from unexposed donors. Sequences were obtained from naive CD4+ T cells from PBMCs. Subset indicated: naive CD4+ T cells isolated by negative enrichment. The sequence came from a human donor in good health.

The CDR3 reads CASTSRSTLTGEKLFF. The CDR3 coding sequence is TGTGCCAGCACCTCAAGGTCGACGCTAACGGGCGAAAAACTGTTTTTT. The V and J genes are TRBV5-6 and TRBJ1-4; no firm D call. Germline values: CDR1 SGHDT, CDR2 YYEEEE. The CDR3 has 16 residues. The V and J ends lost 6 bases and 8 bases respectively, with 23 bases between them.